This entry concerns a single TCR beta chain. Which antigen it targets is not known. Per-base quality was not reported, and no clone a single base away is much larger than it. The record originates from a study of blood T cell repertoires in COVID-19 (dated by TCRdb to 2018 to 2021). Some background on the complete study: The collaborator samples originated in the United States, Italy and Spain and spanned the acute and convalescent phases of COVID-19. The prospective study material was composed of cDNA or gDNA derived from T cells, B-cell-depleted T cells, or PBMCs. Subjects who had been exposed to COVID-19, were actively infected with it, or had recovered from it provided the deeply sampled blood TCRbeta repertoires that made up the dataset. The repertoires were released in a freely available public database meant as a resource for research on the immune response to SARS-CoV-2. Samples were obtained from the ongoing ImmuneRACE study (first 160 participants) and from 1,000 to 1,500 subjects provided by 6 global collaborators. A de-identified subject ID, COVID-19 status, age in years and sex were almost always included in the sample metadata. HLA class I and class II types, where available, came from metadata supplied by the sample provider rather than from assay-based typing.

Collaborating institutions collected whole blood in K2EDTA tubes following their own protocols. For TCRbeta analysis, collaborator samples were shipped as frozen whole blood, as isolated PBMCs, or as DNA extracted from either sample type. General conclusions and limits of the study: Clinical and demographic metadata were provided uncurated, with the amount varying by source and participant.

In the germline V gene (reference sequence), CDR1 corresponds to SEHNR and CDR2 to FQNEAQ. V is shortened by 5 bases, J by 3 bases, and the region joining them spans 13 bases. The CDR3, from cysteine to phenylalanine, totals 15 residues. The entry retains the CDR3 DNA only, 45 bases that are in frame from base 1. The immunoSEQ Assay, a bias-controlled multiplex PCR, was used to amplify TCRbeta CDR3 regions from genomic DNA. On the study's bioinformatics: Nucleated cell counts per sample were estimated from amplification of reference gene primers within the assay. To quantify the absolute abundance of each unique TCRbeta CDR3 rearrangement, sequence reads were collapsed and filtered. For each sample, productive Simpson clonality was calculated as the square root of Simpson's diversity index across productive rearrangements. Imported from immuneACCESS, the table was reduced by TCRdb to in-frame sequences with V and J called. These copies leave out some clones; in studies compared against another copy, an unresolved V gene accounts for under half, and the cause of the remainder is not known. V, J and clone size were drawn from that table, and D and trimming were deduced from the DNA. The sample data list some 54,000 clones, and about 91% of these were observed just once. Approximately 2.1% of the sample goes to the ten largest clones.

The rearrangement combines TRBV7-9 with TRBJ2-2, with the D segment identity uncertain. The source material was peripheral blood. The TCR sequence derives from a man in his sixties with acute or convalescent COVID-19. The CDR3 reads CASSLKIRDTGELFF. The DNA sequence is TGTGCCAGCAGCCTGAAAATCCGGGACACCGGGGAGCTGTTTTTT. With the portions outside the CDR3 filled from the reference TRBV7-9 and TRBJ2-2 genes, the complete variable region becomes DTGVSQNPRHKITKRGQNVTFRCDPISEHNRLYWYRQTLGQGPEFLTYFQNEAQLEKSRLLSDRFSAERPKGSFSTLEIQRTEQGDSAMYLCASSLKIRDTGELFFGEGSRLTVL.